Listed here are 16 T cell receptor beta chains from one sample, sequenced in a study of OX40 agonist ivuxolimab in advanced cancers. The data were produced by immunoSEQ multiplex PCR, yet TCRdb's version contains in-frame clones alone and is incomplete. The repertoire includes tens of thousands of clones, around 87% of them detected once, and about a tenth sits in the top ten. Here the sequenced sample was CD4+ or CD8+ T cells sorted from blood, taken in a trial of the OX40 agonist ivuxolimab. The receptors here all came from an adult with an advanced solid tumor such as melanoma, head and neck, liver or kidney cancer.

V and J are TRBV29-1 and TRBJ2-5; 8 nucleotides agree with TRBD2. J lost 1 base, V lost 4 bases, and 11 bases had no gene match. This CDR3 is 16 amino acids long. Germline V gene lookup returns CDR1 SQVTM and CDR2 ANQGSEA. In DNA form, the CDR3 reads TGCAGCGTTGGGGTATCGAGCGGGGGACTCCAAGAGACCCAGTACTTC. Protein: CSVGVSSGGLQETQYF.

This clone has only one observation. The chain combines TRBV10-3 with TRBJ2-7; D remains unclear. The germline gives CDR1 ENHRY, CDR2 SYGVKD. The CDR3 loop spans 13 amino acids. The germline V and J ends were trimmed by 3 bases and 4 bases, with 10 bases remaining between them. CDR3 nucleotide sequence: TGTGCCATCAGTGAAGGGCCCCAGTACGAGCAGTACTTC. This codes for CAISEGPQYEQYF.

The CDR3 nucleotides are TGTGCCAGCTCTCTAACACCGAGGGCAGTGTACTTC. It yields the protein CASSLTPRAVYF. The genes are TRBV18 and TRBJ2-7, with D possibly TRBD2 on 5 matching bases. The CDR3 totals 12 residues. Looked up from germline, CDR1 is KGHSH and CDR2 is LQKENI. Trimming removed 6 bases from V and 12 bases from J, with 18 bases in between.

The CDR3 loop is CASSLELAGGYNEQFF. The CDR3 DNA follows: TGCGCCAGCAGCTTGGAACTAGCGGGAGGGTACAATGAGCAGTTCTTC. V gene TRBV5-1 combines with J gene TRBJ2-1; the match to TRBD2 covers 13 bases. The germline CDR1 and CDR2 sequences are SGHRS and YFSETQ. V was pared by 0 bases and J by 4 bases, with 1 base of the junction left unmatched. The length of the CDR3 is 16 residues.

This clone came up once. The chain joins TRBV30 to TRBJ2-1, with no clear D. This CDR3 comprises 14 residues. Trimming took off 2 bases at V and 6 bases at J, with 14 bases between the two ends. Per germline, CDR1 GTSNPN and CDR2 SVGIG (reference sequence). CDR3 region: CAWSKSYTSNEQFF. The CDR3 nucleotides are TGTGCCTGGAGTAAAAGCTATACGTCCAATGAGCAGTTCTTC. The full variable domain, completed using reference TRBV30 and TRBJ2-1, is SQTIHQWPATLVQPVGSPLSLECTVEGTSNPNLYWYRQAAGRGLQLLFYSVGIGQISSEVPQNLSASRPQDRQFILSSKKLLLSDSGFYLCAWSKSYTSNEQFFGPGTRLTVL.

The table lists this clone with a count of one. The CDR3 sequence: CASSLAGEAADTQYF. Written as DNA, the CDR3 is TGTGCCAGCAGTCTAGCGGGAGAGGCGGCAGATACGCAGTATTTT. The chain uses TRBV27 and TRBJ2-3; 10 bases line up with TRBD2. Germline-derived CDR1 and CDR2 are MNHEY and SMNVEV (reference sequence). After removal of 5 bases from V and 4 bases from J, the junction contained 6 bases not matched to a gene. The CDR3 extends over 15 amino acids.

The rearrangement uses TRBV6-6 and TRBJ2-7; 8 positions match TRBD1. CDR1 is MNHNY, CDR2 SVGAGI, per germline (reference sequence). V lost 8 bases to trimming and J lost 0 bases; unmatched junction nucleotides: 6. The CDR3 length is 14 residues. CDR3 DNA: TGTGCCAGCGCCCAGGGGGCCAGCTCCTACGAGCAGTACTTC. This sequence encodes CASAQGASSYEQYF.

This chain connects TRBV25-1 to TRBJ2-4; 7 nucleotides align to TRBD1. The CDR3 has 13 amino acids. Germline CDR1 is MGHDK and CDR2 is SYGVNS. V trimming: 6 bases; J trimming: 4 bases; junction bases outside the gene matches: 3. The CDR3 coding sequence is TGTGCCAGCAGCGACAGGGTTAAAAACATTCAGTACTTC. Translation: CASSDRVKNIQYF.

The chain links TRBV12-5 to TRBJ2-1, with TRBD2 matching over 8 bases. CDR3 length: 13 amino acids. V was clipped by 1 base and J by 10 bases; unmatched bases: 3. The germline V gene encodes CDR1 LGHNT and CDR2 FRNRAP. Here the CDR3 DNA reads TGTGCTAGTGGTTTGGGTCCTAGCGGGGAGCAGTTCTTC. Its translation is CASGLGPSGEQFF. Drawing the rest from reference TRBV12-5 and TRBJ2-1, the complete variable domain is DARVTQTPRHKVTEMGQEVTMRCQPILGHNTVFWYRQTMMQGLELLAYFRNRAPLDDSGMPKDRFSAEMPDATLATLKIQPSEPRDSAVYFCASGLGPSGEQFFGPGTRLTVL.

This chain links TRBV28 with TRBJ2-2, with D perhaps matching TRBD1 or TRBD2 (5 bases each). The CDR3 is 14 residues long. The V and J ends lost 8 bases and 1 base respectively, with 11 bases between them. Germline CDR1 is MDHEN and CDR2 is SYDVKM. For the CDR3, the DNA is TGTGCCAGCGGACTCCAGGGGAACACCGGGGAGCTGTTTTTT. Protein sequence: CASGLQGNTGELFF.

V gene TRBV5-1 combines with J gene TRBJ2-3, with 10 bases matching TRBD2. CDR3 length: 15 amino acids. Per the germline V gene, CDR1 is SGHRS and CDR2 is YFSETQ. Trimming removed 0 bases from V and 4 bases from J; junction bases left unmatched: 2. CDR3 loop: CASSLESGRADTQYF. CDR3 DNA: TGCGCCAGCAGCTTGGAGAGCGGGAGGGCAGATACGCAGTATTTT.

The chain couples TRBV18 to TRBJ2-2; TRBD1 aligns across 7 bases. Germline assignment: CDR1 KGHSH and CDR2 LQKENI. The CDR3 spans 15 residues. Trimming at V came to 2 bases and at J to 5 bases, leaving 5 bases not matched to a gene. CDR3 coding DNA: TGTGCCAGCTCACCAGCCACAGGGGATACCGGGGAGCTGTTTTTT. This codes for CASSPATGDTGELFF.

The chain uses TRBV7-2 and TRBJ2-7; D gene uncertain. The V and J ends lost 1 base and 0 bases respectively, with 10 bases between them. This CDR3 is built from 15 residues. CDR1 is SGHTA and CDR2 is FQGNSA in the germline V gene. The CDR3, as DNA: TGTGCCAGCAGCTTAGTACCAACGAGCTCCTACGAGCAGTACTTC. Residues: CASSLVPTSSYEQYF.

This clone appeared a few times. The chain uses TRBV29-1 and TRBJ1-1; tentatively, D is TRBD1 (5 bases). The CDR3 sequence is 11 residues long. V lost 4 bases, J lost 4 bases, and 7 bases lay in between. Germline CDR1 SQVTM, CDR2 ANQGSEA. The CDR3 region is CSVVRVTEAFF. DNA of the CDR3: TGCAGCGTTGTCAGGGTCACTGAAGCTTTCTTT.

This clone has only one observation. CDR3 coding DNA: TGTGCCAGTAGTATACGCGCGGGCGGGGACTCCTACGAGCAGTACTTC. As protein: CASSIRAGGDSYEQYF. The chain links TRBV19 to TRBJ2-7; possibly TRBD2 for D (6 bases). The germline V and J ends were trimmed by 2 bases and 0 bases, with 14 bases remaining between them. The germline V gene has CDR1 LNHDA and CDR2 SQIVND (reference sequence). This CDR3 has 16 amino acids.

The rearrangement links TRBV18 to TRBJ2-4, with D perhaps assigned TRBD1 or TRBD2 (6 bases each). V was cut by 2 bases and J by 8 bases, with 16 bases left in between. The CDR3 is made up of 15 amino acids. Per germline, CDR1 KGHSH and CDR2 LQKENI. This CDR3 is CASSPWGADVDIQYF. CDR3 coding DNA: TGTGCCAGCTCACCATGGGGGGCCGATGTAGACATTCAGTACTTC.